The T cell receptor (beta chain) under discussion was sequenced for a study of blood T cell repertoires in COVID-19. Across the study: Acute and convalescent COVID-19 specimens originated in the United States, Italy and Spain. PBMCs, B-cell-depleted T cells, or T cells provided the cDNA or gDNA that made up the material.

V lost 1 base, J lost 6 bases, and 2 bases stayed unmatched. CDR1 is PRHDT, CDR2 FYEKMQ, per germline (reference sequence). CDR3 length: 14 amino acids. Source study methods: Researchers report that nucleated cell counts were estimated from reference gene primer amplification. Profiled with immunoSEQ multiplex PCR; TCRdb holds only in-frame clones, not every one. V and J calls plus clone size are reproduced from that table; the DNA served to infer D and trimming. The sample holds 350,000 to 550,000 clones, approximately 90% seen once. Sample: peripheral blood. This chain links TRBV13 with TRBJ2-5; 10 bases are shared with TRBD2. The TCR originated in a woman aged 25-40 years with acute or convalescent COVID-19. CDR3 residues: CASSLVAGGQTQYF. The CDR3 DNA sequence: TGTGCCAGCAGCTTAGTAGCGGGGGGACAGACCCAGTACTTC.